This T cell receptor beta chain was documented in a study of brain T cells in children with intractable seizures (dated by TCRdb to the early 2020s). About the study as a whole: As a first screen for immune gene transcripts, resected brain tissue from 53 pediatric epilepsy surgery cases was run on a NanoString immunology panel. Of the roughly 12 selected surgery cases, pre-surgery blood was also sequenced for eight, so four had brain tissue only. The full study reports these points: Because sequencing depth was different between pre-surgery and post-surgery blood, clones absent from the pre-surgery sample may reflect undersampling. Viral specificity was inferred solely from CDR3 sequence similarity, and the HCMV serostatus of the patients was not known.

Remarks on this clone: Its antigen is currently not known. Base qualities are not provided; no much larger clone lies one nucleotide away.

The germline V gene (reference sequence) sets CDR1 to MNHEY and CDR2 to SMNVEV. The CDR3, from cysteine to phenylalanine, totals 16 residues. The kept DNA is CDR3 alone, 48 bases in frame from the first base. The V end gives up 5 bases and the J end 5 bases, leaving 15 bases in the junction not matched to a gene. Sample time point, as interpreted from the label and publication: resected brain tissue, or blood drawn just prior to surgery. The surgery cases with the highest brain T cell transcript signatures were chosen for TCR beta chain sequencing of brain tissue, and also of blood when blood was available. Patients had been treated with at least one anti-epileptic drug before surgery. TCR-sequenced patients were children with drug-resistant epilepsy due to tuberous sclerosis complex, focal cortical dysplasia, Rasmussen encephalitis or hemimegalencephaly. Blood samples were collected immediately before the epilepsy surgery. Bulk genomic DNA was extracted from unsorted brain tissue and whole blood with the Monarch genomic DNA purification kit.

TCR beta chain sequences were generated from genomic DNA using the immunoSEQ assay. In the paper's pipeline: CDR3 sequences not starting with the conserved framework cysteine at position 104 were manually removed. To get clonality, the normalized Shannon's Diversity Index was subtracted from one, giving values from 0 (maximal diversity) to 1 (oligoclonal). Chi-squared comparison-of-proportions tests were used to check whether the frequency of the same CDR3 differed between samples, for example brain versus blood. Public clonotypes were found through immuneACCESS searches, while the VDJdb browser was used to judge similarity to known antiviral clonotypes. TCRdb retrieved this table from immuneACCESS and kept in-frame rearrangements only. Not all clones are present; in checked studies, unresolved V genes account for under half, and no reason is known for the remainder. V, J and clone size derive from that table, while D and trimming were established from the DNA sequence. This sample holds about 64,000 clones; more than 95% were observed only once. Clones ranked in the top ten supply roughly 0.38% of the sample.

The sequence derives from a boy younger than two with focal cortical dysplasia and intractable seizures. The V and J genes are TRBV27 and TRBJ2-7; a stretch of 7 junction bases matches TRBD1. The sample was peripheral blood, taken at surgery. This receptor carries the CDR3 CASSPYPGQKPDEQYF. The nucleotide sequence reads TGTGCCAGCAGTCCTTACCCGGGACAGAAACCGGACGAGCAGTACTTC.